The sequence of this T cell receptor (beta chain) was determined in a study of CD8+ T cells in alopecia areata. Whole-study results and caveats: Higher clonality than in normal scalp was seen in lesional scalp, especially alopecia totalis/universalis.

The treatment here: oral pan-JAK inhibitor, 5-10 mg twice daily. Lesional scalp punch biopsies and peripheral blood came from alopecia areata patients. As regards this clone: Its antigen is not identified.

Reverse transcription of extracted RNA yielded cDNA, which provided the sequencing template. The repertoire was sequenced with immunoSEQ multiplex PCR; TCRdb's copy has only in-frame clones and lacks some. The sample has some 190,000 clones, roughly 66% seen once. With 5 bases clipped from V and 15 bases from J, the junction kept 11 bases outside the gene matches. CDR3 length equals 13 residues. From germline, CDR1 is MDHEN and CDR2 SYDVKM. The input for sequencing was CD4+ T cells sorted from blood, taken at week 44, from a patient treated with tofacitinib. V gene TRBV28 combines with J gene TRBJ2-1; 9 nucleotides align to TRBD1. This receptor was identified in a human donor with alopecia areata. The CDR3 loop is CASSPHTGGASFF. The CDR3 DNA reads as TGTGCCAGCAGTCCCCATACAGGGGGCGCGTCGTTCTTC. The variable domain in full, with the rest retrieved from reference TRBV28 and TRBJ2-1, is DVKVTQSSRYLVKRTGEKVFLECVQDMDHENMFWYRQDPGLGLRLIYFSYDVKMKEKGDIPEGYSVSREKKERFSLILESASTNQTSMYLCASSPHTGGASFFGPGTRLTVL.